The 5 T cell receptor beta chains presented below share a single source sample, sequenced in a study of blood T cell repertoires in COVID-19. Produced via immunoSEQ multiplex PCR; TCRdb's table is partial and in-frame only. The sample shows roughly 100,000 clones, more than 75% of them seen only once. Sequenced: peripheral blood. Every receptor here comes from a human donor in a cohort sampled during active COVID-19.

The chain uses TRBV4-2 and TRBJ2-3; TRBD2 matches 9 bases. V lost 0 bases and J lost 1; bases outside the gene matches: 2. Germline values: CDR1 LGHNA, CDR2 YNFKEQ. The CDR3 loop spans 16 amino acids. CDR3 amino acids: CASSQEWTSGTDTQYF. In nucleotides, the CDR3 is TGTGCCAGCAGCCAAGAATGGACTAGCGGCACAGATACGCAGTATTTT.

CDR3 amino acids: CASSSQGSGYTF. CDR3 coding DNA: TGTGCCAGTAGTTCGCAGGGGAGTGGCTACACCTTC. V is TRBV19 and J is TRBJ1-2; possible D gene TRBD1, 6 bases. The CDR3 is 12 amino acids. V shed 5 bases and J shed 7 bases, with 11 bases lying between them. The V gene's germline CDR1 is LNHDA and CDR2 SQIVND (reference sequence).

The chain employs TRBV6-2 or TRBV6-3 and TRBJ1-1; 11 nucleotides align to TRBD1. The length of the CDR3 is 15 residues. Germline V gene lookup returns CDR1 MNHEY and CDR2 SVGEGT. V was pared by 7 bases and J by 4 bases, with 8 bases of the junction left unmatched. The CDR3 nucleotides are TGTGCCAGCACCCCCACGGACAGGGGGCCCACTGAAGCTTTCTTT. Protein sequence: CASTPTDRGPTEAFF.

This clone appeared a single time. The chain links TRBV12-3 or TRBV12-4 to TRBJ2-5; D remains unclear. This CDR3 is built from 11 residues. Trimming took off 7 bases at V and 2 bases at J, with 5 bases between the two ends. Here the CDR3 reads CASTQQETQYF. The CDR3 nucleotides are TGTGCCAGCACACAGCAAGAGACCCAGTACTTC.

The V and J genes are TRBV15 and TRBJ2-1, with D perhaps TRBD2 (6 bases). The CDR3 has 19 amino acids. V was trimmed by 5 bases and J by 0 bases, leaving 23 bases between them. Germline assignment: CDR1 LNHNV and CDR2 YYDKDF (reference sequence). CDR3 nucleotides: TGTGCCACCAGCGGCCGTATTAGCGGTCATTTGAGCTCCTACAATGAGCAGTTCTTC. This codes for CATSGRISGHLSSYNEQFF.